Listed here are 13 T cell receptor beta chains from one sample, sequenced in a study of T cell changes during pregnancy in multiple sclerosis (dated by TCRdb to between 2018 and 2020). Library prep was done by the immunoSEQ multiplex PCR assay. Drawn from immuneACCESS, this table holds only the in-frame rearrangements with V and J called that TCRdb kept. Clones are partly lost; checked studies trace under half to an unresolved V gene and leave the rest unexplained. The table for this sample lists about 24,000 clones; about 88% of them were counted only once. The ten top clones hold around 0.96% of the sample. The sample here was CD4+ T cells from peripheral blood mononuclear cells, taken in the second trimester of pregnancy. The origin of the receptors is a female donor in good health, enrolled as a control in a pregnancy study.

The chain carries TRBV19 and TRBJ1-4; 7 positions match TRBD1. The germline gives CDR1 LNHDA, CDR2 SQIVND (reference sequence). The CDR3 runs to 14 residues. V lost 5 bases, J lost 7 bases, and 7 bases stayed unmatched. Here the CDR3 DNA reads TGTGCCAGTAGTGAGGGGGCGCAGGGTGAAAAACTGTTTTTT. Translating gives CASSEGAQGEKLFF.

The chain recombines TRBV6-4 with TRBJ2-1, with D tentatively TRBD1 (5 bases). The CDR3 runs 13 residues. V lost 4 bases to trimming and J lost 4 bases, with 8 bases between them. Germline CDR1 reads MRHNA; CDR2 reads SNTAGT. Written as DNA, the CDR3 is TGTGCCAGCAGTGCGACAGTTTACAATGAGCAGTTCTTC. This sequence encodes CASSATVYNEQFF.

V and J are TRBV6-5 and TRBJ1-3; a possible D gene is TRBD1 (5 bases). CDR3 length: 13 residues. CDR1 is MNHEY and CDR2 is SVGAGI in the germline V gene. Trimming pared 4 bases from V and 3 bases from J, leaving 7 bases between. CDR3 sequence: CASSWGGGNTIYF. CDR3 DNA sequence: TGTGCCAGCAGTTGGGGGGGTGGAAACACCATATATTTT.

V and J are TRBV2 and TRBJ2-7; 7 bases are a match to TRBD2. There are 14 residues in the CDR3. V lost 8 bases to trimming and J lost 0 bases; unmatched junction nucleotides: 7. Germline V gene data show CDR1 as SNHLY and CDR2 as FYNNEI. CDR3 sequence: CASLGGGTSYEQYF. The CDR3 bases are TGTGCCAGCCTGGGCGGGGGAACCTCCTACGAGCAGTACTTC.

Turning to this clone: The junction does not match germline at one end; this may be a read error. In DNA, the CDR3 is TGTGCCTGGAGTGTAGGAGCGGGAGGAAAGACCCGGTACTTC. It yields the protein CAWSVGAGGKTRYF. The V call is TRBV30, the J call TRBJ2-5; TRBD2 matches 9 bases. Germline-derived CDR1 and CDR2 are GTSNPN and SVGIG (reference sequence). There are 14 residues in the CDR3.

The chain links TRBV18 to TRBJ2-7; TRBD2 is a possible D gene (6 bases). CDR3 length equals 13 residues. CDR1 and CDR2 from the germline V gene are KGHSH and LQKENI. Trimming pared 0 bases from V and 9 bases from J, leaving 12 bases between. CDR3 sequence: CASSPPVAGRQYF. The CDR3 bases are TGTGCCAGCTCACCACCTGTGGCCGGGAGGCAGTACTTC.

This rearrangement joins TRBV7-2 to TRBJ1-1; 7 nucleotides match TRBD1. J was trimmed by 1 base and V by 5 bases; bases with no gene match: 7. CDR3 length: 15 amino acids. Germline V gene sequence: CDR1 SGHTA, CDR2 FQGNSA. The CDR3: CASSMRDRQNTEAFF. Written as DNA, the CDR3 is TGTGCCAGCAGCATGCGGGACAGACAGAACACTGAAGCTTTCTTT.

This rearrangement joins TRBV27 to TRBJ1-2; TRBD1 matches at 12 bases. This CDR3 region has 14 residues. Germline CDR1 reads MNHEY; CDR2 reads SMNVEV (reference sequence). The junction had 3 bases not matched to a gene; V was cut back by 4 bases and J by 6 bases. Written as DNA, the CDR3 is TGTGCCAGCAGTTGGGGACAGGGGGCGCATGGCTACACCTTC. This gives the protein CASSWGQGAHGYTF.

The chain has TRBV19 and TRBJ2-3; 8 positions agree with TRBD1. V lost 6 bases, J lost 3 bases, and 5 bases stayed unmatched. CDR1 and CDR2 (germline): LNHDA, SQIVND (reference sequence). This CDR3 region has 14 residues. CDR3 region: CASSRTGRTDTQYF. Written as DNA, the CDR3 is TGTGCCAGTAGCCGGACAGGGCGGACAGATACGCAGTATTTT.

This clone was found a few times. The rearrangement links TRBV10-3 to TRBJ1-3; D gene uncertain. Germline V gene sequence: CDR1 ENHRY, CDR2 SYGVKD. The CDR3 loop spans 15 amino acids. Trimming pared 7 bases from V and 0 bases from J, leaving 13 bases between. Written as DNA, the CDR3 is TGTGCCATCACGGCAGACTTACACTCTGGAAACACCATATATTTT. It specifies CAITADLHSGNTIYF.

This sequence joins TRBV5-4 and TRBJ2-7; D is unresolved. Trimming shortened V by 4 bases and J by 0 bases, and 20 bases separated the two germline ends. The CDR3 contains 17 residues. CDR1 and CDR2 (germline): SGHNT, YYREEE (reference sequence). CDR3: CASSPVNPVPPSYEQYF. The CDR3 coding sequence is TGTGCCAGCAGCCCCGTTAACCCGGTACCCCCCTCCTACGAGCAGTACTTC.

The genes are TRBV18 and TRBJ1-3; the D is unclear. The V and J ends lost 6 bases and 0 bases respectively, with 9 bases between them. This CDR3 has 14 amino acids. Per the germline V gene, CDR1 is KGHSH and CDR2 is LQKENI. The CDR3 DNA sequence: TGTGCCAGCTCGCAGGTCCTCTCTGGAAACACCATATATTTT. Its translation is CASSQVLSGNTIYF.

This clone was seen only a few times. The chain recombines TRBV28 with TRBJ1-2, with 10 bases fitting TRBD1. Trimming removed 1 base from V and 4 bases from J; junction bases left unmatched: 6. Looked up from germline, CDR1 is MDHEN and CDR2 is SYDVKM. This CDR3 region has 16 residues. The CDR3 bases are TGTGCCAGCAGTTTATTACGGACAGGGGGATCCTATGGCTACACCTTC. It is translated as CASSLLRTGGSYGYTF.